The text below deals with one TCR beta chain. This entry comes from a study of tumor-infiltrating lymphocytes in localized non-small cell lung cancer. The CDR3 is made up of 14 amino acids. Losses at the gene ends were 8 bases for V and 6 bases for J; bases not matched to a gene: 11. Germline V gene lookup returns CDR1 GTSNPN and CDR2 SVGIG (reference sequence). TCRdb's table, derived via immunoSEQ multiplex PCR, lists solely in-frame clones and lacks some. The table records 7,000 to 9,500 clones, over 75% of them present only once. This chain joins TRBV30 and TRBJ2-3, with TRBD2 matching 10 bases. This receptor was taken from a human donor with non-small cell lung cancer. Sequencing was performed on lung tumor tissue. The CDR3: CARKAGGPADTQYF. CDR3 coding DNA: TGTGCCCGTAAAGCGGGAGGGCCTGCGGATACGCAGTATTTT.